This entry lists 14 T cell receptor beta chains sequenced from one sample in a study of ipilimumab plus nivolumab after autologous stem cell transplantation (dated by TCRdb to the early 2020s). The library was obtained by the immunoSEQ multiplex PCR assay. This is the immuneACCESS table as TCRdb keeps it, with only in-frame sequences that have V and J called. A part of the clones is gone; compared with another copy, unresolved V genes explain less than half, and the rest is unexplained. This sample holds roughly 86,000 clones; about 83% were observed only once. Clones ranked in the top ten supply roughly 2% of the sample. Sequences were derived from PBMCs, sampled in a trial of ipilimumab plus nivolumab as post-transplant consolidation. The receptors derive from a male donor with diffuse large B-cell lymphoma.

The chain is built from TRBV5-8 and TRBJ1-3; D gene unclear. Germline CDR1 and CDR2: SGHTS and YDEGEE. CDR3 length: 15 amino acids. Deletions cut 2 bases from V and 0 bases from J, with 9 bases between. The CDR3 loop reads CASSLYYLSGNTIYF. Written as DNA, the CDR3 is TGTGCCAGCAGCTTATACTACCTCTCTGGAAACACCATATATTTT.

This clone was seen a few times. The chain carries TRBV2 and TRBJ1-1; D might be TRBD1 (6 bases). The germline CDR1 and CDR2 sequences are SNHLY and FYNNEI. CDR3 size: 12 residues. Trimming shortened V by 5 bases and J by 5 bases, and 9 bases separated the two germline ends. CDR3 DNA sequence: TGTGCCAGCAGTAAGAGGGGGACTGAAGCTTTCTTT. It translates to CASSKRGTEAFF.

The CDR3 loop is CASSLAFTSGGEEYF. CDR3 DNA: TGTGCCAGCAGCTTAGCCTTTACTAGCGGGGGGGAGGAGTACTTC. The chain couples TRBV7-2 to TRBJ2-7; 13 bases line up with TRBD2. Germline V gene lookup returns CDR1 SGHTA and CDR2 FQGNSA. This CDR3 has 15 amino acids. V was clipped by 0 bases and J by 11 bases; unmatched bases: 7.

This clone was detected a few times. V and J are TRBV5-1 and TRBJ1-1, with D possibly matching TRBD1 (5 bases). The germline V and J ends were trimmed by 4 bases and 5 bases, with 12 bases remaining between them. CDR1 is SGHRS and CDR2 is YFSETQ in the germline V gene. This CDR3 region has 13 residues. CDR3 bases: TGCGCCAGCAGCGAAGTGGAGGGGACTGAAGCTTTCTTT. Its protein is CASSEVEGTEAFF.

V usage is TRBV19 and J usage is TRBJ2-7; tentatively, D is TRBD1 or TRBD2 (6 bases each). This CDR3 is built from 15 residues. V lost 5 bases to trimming and J lost 4 bases, with 18 bases between them. The germline V gene has CDR1 LNHDA and CDR2 SQIVND (reference sequence). The CDR3: CASSLRPGAAYEQYF. The CDR3 nucleotides read TGTGCCAGTAGTCTGCGACCGGGGGCGGCTTACGAGCAGTACTTC. Supplemented by reference TRBV19 and TRBJ2-7, the full variable domain reads DGGITQSPKYLFRKEGQNVTLSCEQNLNHDAMYWYRQDPGQGLRLIYYSQIVNDFQKGDIAEGYSVSREKKESFPLTVTSAQKNPTAFYLCASSLRPGAAYEQYFGPGTRLTVT.

This chain uses TRBV2 with TRBJ1-3; D is unclear. This CDR3 is built from 12 residues. Germline CDR1 is SNHLY and CDR2 is FYNNEI. Trimming took 8 bases from V and 0 from J, leaving 5 bases between them. The CDR3 bases are TGTGCCAGCCTCAGCTCTGGAAACACCATATATTTT. Encoded protein: CASLSSGNTIYF.

J is TRBJ1-5 and V is TRBV18; D gene ambiguous. Germline V gene data show CDR1 as KGHSH and CDR2 as LQKENI. The CDR3 spans 14 residues. V lost 3 bases to trimming and J lost 3 bases, with 9 bases between them. This chain's CDR3 is CASSPGEVNQPQHF. The CDR3 DNA follows: TGTGCCAGCTCACCTGGGGAGGTCAATCAGCCCCAGCATTTT.

This chain links TRBV6-1 with TRBJ2-6, with no clear D. The CDR3 consists of 15 residues. V lost 6 bases and J 0 bases, leaving 9 bases between the germline ends. Germline CDR1 reads MNHNS; CDR2 reads SASEGT. The CDR3 here is CASRWDDSGANVLTF. The CDR3 coding sequence is TGTGCCAGCAGATGGGATGACTCTGGGGCCAACGTCCTGACTTTC.

In its sample, this clone was seen a few times. The V gene is TRBV6-5, the J gene TRBJ2-2; TRBD1 or TRBD2 may be the D gene (6 bases each). V dropped 6 bases and J dropped 2 bases, with 13 bases sitting between them. Per germline, CDR1 MNHEY and CDR2 SVGAGI. This CDR3 is 15 amino acids long. Here the CDR3 DNA reads TGTGCCAGCAGCCAGAAGGGGGGCAACACCGGGGAGCTGTTTTTT. Protein: CASSQKGGNTGELFF.

About this clone: A junction boundary mismatches the germline segment, possibly from a read error. J is TRBJ1-5 and V is TRBV28; maybe TRBD1 (5 bases). The CDR3 is 11 amino acids. Germline assignment: CDR1 MDHEN and CDR2 SYDVKM. The CDR3 DNA reads TGTGCCAGCAGTTTATACGGCAGGGTGATTTTT. This codes for CASSLYGRVIF.

The chain uses TRBV29-1 and TRBJ1-1, with 7 bases identical to TRBD1. The CDR3 has 12 residues. The germline gives CDR1 SQVTM, CDR2 ANQGSEA. V shed 7 bases and J 1 base; nucleotides not matched to a gene: 3. The CDR3 DNA reads as TGCAGCGCTGACAGGGAGAACACTGAAGCTTTCTTT. Protein sequence: CSADRENTEAFF.

The chain carries TRBV30 and TRBJ2-3; TRBD2 aligns across 8 bases. This CDR3 has 14 amino acids. In germline, CDR1 is GTSNPN, CDR2 SVGIG (reference sequence). Trimming at V came to 3 bases and at J to 6 bases, leaving 8 bases not matched to a gene. This CDR3 reads CAWRPGLEFDTQYF. The DNA for the CDR3 is TGTGCCTGGAGGCCGGGACTAGAGTTTGATACGCAGTATTTT.

The chain links TRBV12-5 to TRBJ1-6; the D gene is possibly TRBD1 (6 bases). V lost 4 bases and J lost 7, with 14 bases in between. CDR1 is LGHNT and CDR2 is FRNRAP in the germline V gene. CDR3 length: 15 residues. CDR3 loop: CASGWDTGSNSPLHF. CDR3 sequence (DNA): TGTGCTAGTGGTTGGGATACAGGGAGCAATTCACCCCTCCACTTT.

The chain is built from TRBV5-1 and TRBJ2-7; tentatively, D is TRBD2 (5 bases). Germline-derived CDR1 and CDR2 are SGHRS and YFSETQ. Trimming removed 4 bases from V and 7 bases from J, with 18 bases in between. The CDR3 runs to 14 residues. CDR3 sequence: CASSNGLSSEEQYF. The CDR3, as DNA: TGCGCCAGCAGCAACGGACTCTCCTCTGAGGAGCAGTACTTC.